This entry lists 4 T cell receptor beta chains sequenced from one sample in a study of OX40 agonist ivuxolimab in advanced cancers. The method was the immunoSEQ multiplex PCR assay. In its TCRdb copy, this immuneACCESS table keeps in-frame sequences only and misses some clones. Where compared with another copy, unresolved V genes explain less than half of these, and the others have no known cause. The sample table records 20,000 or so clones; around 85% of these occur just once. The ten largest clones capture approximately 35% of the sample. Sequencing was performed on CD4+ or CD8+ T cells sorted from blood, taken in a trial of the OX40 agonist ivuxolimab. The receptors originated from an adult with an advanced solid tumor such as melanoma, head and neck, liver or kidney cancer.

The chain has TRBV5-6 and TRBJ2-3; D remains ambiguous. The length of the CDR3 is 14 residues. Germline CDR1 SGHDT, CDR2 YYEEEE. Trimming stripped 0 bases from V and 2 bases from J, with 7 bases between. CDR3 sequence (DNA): TGTGCCAGCAGCTTGGTGGCGGTCACAGATACGCAGTATTTT. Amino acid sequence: CASSLVAVTDTQYF.

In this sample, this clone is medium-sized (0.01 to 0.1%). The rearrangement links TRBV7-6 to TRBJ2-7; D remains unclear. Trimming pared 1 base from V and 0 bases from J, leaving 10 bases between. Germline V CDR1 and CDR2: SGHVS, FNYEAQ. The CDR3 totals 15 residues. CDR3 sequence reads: CASSLGGGSSYEQYF. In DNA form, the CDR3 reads TGTGCCAGCAGCTTAGGCGGCGGTAGCTCCTACGAGCAGTACTTC.

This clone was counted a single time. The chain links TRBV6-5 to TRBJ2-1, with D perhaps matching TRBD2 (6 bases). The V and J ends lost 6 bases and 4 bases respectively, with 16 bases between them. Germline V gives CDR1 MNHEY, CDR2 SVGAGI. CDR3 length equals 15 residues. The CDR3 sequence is CASSAGTLAYNEQFF. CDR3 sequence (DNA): TGTGCCAGCAGCGCCGGGACTTTAGCATACAATGAGCAGTTCTTC.

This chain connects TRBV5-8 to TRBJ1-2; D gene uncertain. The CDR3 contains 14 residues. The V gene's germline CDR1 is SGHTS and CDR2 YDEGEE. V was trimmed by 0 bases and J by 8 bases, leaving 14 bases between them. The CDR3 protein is CASSLAWEVEGYTF. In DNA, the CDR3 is TGTGCCAGCAGCTTGGCCTGGGAGGTTGAGGGCTACACCTTC.